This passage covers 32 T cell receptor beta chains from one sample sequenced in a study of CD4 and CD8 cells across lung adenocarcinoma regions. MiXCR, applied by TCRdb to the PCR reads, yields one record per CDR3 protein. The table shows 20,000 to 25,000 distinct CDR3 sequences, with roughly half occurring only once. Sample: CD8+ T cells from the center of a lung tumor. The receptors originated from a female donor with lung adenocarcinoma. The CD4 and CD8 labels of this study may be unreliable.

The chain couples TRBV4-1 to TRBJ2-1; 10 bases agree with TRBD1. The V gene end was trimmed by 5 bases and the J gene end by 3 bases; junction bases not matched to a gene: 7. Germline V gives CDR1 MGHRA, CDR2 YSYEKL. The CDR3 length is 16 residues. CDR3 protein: CASSSFGTGDYNEQFF. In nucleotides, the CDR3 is TGCGCCAGCAGCTCATTTGGGACAGGGGACTACAATGAGCAGTTCTTC.

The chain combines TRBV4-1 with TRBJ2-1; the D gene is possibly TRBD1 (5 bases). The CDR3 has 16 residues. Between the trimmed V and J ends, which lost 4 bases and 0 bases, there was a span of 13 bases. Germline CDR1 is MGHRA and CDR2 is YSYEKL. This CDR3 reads CASSPDSHRSYNEQFF. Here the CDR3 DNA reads TGCGCCAGCAGCCCCGACAGCCATCGCTCCTACAATGAGCAGTTCTTC.

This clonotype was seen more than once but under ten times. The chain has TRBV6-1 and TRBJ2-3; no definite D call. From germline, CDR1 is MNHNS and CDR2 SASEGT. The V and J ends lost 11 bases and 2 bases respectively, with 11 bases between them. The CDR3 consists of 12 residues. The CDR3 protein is CAGKRDTDTQYF. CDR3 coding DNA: TGTGCCGGCAAAAGGGACACAGATACGCAGTATTTT.

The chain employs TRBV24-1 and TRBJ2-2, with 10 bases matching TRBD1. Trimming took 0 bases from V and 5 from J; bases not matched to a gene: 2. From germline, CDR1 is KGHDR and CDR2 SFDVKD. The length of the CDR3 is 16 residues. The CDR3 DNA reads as TGTGCCACCAGTGATTTGCGACAGGGGGCAACCGGGGAGCTGTTTTTT. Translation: CATSDLRQGATGELFF.

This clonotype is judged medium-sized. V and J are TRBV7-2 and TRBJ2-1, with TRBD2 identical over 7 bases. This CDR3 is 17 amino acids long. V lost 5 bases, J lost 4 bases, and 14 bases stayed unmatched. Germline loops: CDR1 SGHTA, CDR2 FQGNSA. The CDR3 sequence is CASSPRGRGSTYNEQFF. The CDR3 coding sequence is TGTGCCAGCAGCCCTCGGGGACGCGGGAGTACTTACAATGAGCAGTTCTTC.

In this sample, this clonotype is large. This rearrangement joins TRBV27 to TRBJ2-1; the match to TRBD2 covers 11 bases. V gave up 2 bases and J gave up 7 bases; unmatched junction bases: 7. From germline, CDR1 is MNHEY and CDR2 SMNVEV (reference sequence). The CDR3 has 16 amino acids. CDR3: CASSLRGGTSGNEQFF. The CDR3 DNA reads TGTGCCAGCAGTTTAAGGGGTGGGACTAGCGGTAATGAGCAGTTCTTC.

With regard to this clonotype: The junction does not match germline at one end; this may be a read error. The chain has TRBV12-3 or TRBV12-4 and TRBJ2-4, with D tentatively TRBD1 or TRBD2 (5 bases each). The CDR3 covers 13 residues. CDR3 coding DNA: TGTGCCTCGGGGCTTAGAGCCACAAACATTCAGTACTTC. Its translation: CASGLRATNIQYF.

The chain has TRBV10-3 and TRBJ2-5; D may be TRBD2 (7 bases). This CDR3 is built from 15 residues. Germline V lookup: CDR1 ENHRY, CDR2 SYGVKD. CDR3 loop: CGAGRGGGDQETQYF. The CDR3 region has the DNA TGTGGCGCGGGGCGCGGGGGCGGAGACCAAGAGACCCAGTACTTC.

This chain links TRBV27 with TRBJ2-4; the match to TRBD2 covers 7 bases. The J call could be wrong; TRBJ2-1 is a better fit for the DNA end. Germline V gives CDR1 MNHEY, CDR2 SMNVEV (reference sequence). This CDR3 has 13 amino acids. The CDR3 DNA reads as TGTGCCAGCAGACCCTCCGGGGGGAGGGAACAGTTCTTC. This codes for CASRPSGGREQFF.

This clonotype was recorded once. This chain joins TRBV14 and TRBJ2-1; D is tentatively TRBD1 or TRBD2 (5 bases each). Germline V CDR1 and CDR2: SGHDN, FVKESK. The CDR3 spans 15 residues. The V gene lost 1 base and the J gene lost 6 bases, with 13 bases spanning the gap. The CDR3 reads CASSQVGAPGNEQFF. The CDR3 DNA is TGTGCCAGCAGCCAAGTCGGGGCACCCGGCAATGAGCAGTTCTTC.

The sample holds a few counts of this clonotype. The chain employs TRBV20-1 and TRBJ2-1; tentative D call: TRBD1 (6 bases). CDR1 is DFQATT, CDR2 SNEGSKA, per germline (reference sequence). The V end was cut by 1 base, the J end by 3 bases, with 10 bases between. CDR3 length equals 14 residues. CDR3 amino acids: CSARGRGLYNEQFF. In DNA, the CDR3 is TGCAGTGCTAGAGGCAGGGGCCTCTACAATGAGCAGTTCTTC.

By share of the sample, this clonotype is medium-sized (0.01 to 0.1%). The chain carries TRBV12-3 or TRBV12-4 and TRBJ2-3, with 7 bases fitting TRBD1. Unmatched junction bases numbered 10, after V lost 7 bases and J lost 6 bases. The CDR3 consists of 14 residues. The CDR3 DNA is TGTGCCAGCACCACGACAACAGGGGTGGATACGCAGTATTTT. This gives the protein CASTTTTGVDTQYF.

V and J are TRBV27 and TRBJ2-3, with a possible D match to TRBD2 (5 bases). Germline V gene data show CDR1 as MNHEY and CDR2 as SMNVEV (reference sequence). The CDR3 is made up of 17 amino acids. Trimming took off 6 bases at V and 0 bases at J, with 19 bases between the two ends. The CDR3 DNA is TGTGCCAGCAGGCCCAAAGCCTTAGCGTCTAGCACAGATACGCAGTATTTT. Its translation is CASRPKALASSTDTQYF.

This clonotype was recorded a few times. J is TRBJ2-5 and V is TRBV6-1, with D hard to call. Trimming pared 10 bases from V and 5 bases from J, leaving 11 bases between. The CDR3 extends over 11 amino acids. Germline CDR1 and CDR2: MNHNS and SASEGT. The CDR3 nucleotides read TGTGCCACCCATTTGTTGGAGACCCAGTACTTC. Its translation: CATHLLETQYF.

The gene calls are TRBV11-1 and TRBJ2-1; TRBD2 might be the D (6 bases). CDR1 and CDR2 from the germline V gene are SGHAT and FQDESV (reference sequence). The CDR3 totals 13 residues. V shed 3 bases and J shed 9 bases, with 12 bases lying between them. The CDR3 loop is CASSLLEGFEQFF. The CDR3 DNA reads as TGTGCCAGCAGCTTGTTGGAGGGATTTGAGCAGTTCTTC.

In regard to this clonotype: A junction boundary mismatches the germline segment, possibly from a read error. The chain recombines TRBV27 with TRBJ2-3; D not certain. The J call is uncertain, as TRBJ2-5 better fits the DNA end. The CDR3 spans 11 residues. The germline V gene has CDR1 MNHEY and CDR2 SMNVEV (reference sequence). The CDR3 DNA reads TGTGCCAGCCGTCACCAAGATACCCAGTACTTC. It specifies CASRHQDTQYF.

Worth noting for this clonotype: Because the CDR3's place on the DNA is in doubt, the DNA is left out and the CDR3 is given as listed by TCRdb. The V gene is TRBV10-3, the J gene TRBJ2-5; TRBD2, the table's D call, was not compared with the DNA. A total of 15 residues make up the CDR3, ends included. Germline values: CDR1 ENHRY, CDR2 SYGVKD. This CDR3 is CAVGVGAGDEETQYF.

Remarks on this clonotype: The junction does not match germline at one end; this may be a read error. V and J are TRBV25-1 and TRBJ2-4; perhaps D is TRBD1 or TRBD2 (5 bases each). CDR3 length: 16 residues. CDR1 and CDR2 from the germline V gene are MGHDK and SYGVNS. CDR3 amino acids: CARSESGLWATNIQYF. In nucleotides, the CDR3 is TGTGCGCGCAGTGAATCGGGGCTGTGGGCCACAAACATTCAGTACTTC.

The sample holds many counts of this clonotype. The CDR3 DNA is TGTGCCAGCAGCTTATACCTAGCGGGAGGGCCGGCCCAGTACTTC. Protein product: CASSLYLAGGPAQYF. The chain couples TRBV7-2 to TRBJ2-1; TRBD2 aligns across 12 bases. The J call may be faulty, since TRBJ2-5 better matches the DNA end. The germline V gene encodes CDR1 SGHTA and CDR2 FQGNSA. The CDR3 covers 15 residues.

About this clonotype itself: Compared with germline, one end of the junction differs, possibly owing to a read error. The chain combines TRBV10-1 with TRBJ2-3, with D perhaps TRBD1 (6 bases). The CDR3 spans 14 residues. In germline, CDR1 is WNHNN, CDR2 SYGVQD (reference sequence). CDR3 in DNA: TGCGCGGGCAGTGGGGCGAGGGACACAGATACGCAGTATTTC. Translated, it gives CAGSGARDTDTQYF.

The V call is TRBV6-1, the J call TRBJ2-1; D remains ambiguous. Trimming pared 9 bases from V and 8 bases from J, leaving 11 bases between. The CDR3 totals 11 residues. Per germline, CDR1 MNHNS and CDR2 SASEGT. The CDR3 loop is CASTSRDEQFF. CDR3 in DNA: TGTGCCAGTACCTCCCGGGATGAGCAGTTCTTC.

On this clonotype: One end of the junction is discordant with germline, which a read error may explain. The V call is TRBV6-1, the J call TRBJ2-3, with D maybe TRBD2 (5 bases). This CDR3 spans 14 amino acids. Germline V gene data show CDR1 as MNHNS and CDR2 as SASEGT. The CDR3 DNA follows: TGTGCGAGGAGCGGTGGCCGGATACAAGATACGCAGTATTTC. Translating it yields CARSGGRIQDTQYF.

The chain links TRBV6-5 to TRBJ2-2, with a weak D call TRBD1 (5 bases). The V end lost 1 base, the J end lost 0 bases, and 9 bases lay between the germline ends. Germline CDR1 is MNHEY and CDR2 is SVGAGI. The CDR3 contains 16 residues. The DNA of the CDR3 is TGTGCCAGCAGTTACTTCAGGGTGACGAACACCGGGGAGCTGTTTTTT. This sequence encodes CASSYFRVTNTGELFF.

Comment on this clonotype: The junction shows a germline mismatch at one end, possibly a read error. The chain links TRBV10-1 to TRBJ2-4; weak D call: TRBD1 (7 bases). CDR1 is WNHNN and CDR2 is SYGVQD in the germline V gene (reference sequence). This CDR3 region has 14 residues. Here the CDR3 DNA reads TGCGGCAGCAGGGGGGTGTGGGCCAAAAACACTCAGTACTTC. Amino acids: CGSRGVWAKNTQYF.

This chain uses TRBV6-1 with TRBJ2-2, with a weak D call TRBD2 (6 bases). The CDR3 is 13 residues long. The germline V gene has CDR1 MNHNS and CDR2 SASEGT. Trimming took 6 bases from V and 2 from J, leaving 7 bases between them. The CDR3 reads CASRLANTGELFF. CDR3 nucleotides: TGTGCCAGCAGACTAGCCAACACCGGGGAGCTGTTTTTT.

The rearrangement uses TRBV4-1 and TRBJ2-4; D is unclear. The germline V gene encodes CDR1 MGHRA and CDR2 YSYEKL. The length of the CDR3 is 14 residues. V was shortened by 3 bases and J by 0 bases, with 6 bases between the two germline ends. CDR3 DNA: TGCGCCAGCAGCCAGCGGACAGCCAAAAACATTCAGTACTTC. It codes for CASSQRTAKNIQYF.

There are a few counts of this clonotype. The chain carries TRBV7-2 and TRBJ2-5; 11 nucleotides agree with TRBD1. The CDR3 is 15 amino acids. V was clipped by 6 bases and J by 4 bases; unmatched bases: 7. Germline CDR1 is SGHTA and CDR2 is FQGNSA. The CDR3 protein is CASSSYGTGGETQYF. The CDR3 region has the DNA TGTGCCAGCAGTTCCTACGGGACAGGGGGAGAGACCCAGTACTTC. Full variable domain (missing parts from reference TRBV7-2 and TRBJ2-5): GAGVSQSPSNKVTEKGKDVELRCDPISGHTALYWYRQSLGQGLEFLIYFQGNSAPDKSGLPSDRFSAERTGGSVSTLTIQRTQQEDSAVYLCASSSYGTGGETQYFGPGTRLLVL.

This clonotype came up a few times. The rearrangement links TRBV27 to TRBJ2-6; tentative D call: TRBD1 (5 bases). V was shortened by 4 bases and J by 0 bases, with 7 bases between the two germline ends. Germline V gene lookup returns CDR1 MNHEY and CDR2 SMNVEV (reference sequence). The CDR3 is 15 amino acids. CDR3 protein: CASSSRGSGANVLTF. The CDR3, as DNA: TGTGCCAGCAGTTCAAGGGGCTCTGGGGCCAACGTCCTGACTTTC.

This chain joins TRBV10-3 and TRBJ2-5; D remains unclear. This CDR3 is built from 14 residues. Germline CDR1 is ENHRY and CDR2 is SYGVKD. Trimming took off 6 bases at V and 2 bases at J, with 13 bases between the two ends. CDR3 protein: CAISPGNGQETQYF. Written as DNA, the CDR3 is TGTGCCATCAGCCCAGGTAACGGGCAAGAGACCCAGTACTTC.

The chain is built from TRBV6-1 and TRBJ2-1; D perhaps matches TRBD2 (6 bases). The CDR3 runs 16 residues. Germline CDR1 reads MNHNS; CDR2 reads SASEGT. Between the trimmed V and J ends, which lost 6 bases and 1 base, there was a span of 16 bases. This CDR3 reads CASSPWAGSSYNEQFF. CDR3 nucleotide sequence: TGTGCCAGCAGCCCCTGGGCGGGGTCTTCCTACAATGAGCAGTTCTTC.

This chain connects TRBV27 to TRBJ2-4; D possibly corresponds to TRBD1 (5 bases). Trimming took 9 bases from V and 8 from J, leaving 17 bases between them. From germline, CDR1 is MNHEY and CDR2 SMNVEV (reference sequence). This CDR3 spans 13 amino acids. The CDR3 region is CARGPRAKDIQYF. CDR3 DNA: TGTGCCAGGGGGCCGCGAGCCAAGGACATTCAGTACTTC.

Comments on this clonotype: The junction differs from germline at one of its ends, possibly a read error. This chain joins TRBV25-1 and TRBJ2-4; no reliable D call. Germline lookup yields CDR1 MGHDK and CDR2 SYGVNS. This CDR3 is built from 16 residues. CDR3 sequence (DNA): TGTGCCAGCCGTGACTCTGCGCCGTCAGGCAAAGACATGCAGTACTTC. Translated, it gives CASRDSAPSGKDMQYF.